Listed below are T cell receptor beta chains from one sample, sequenced in a study of cytomegalovirus exposure and HLA in healthy donors. Using immunoSEQ multiplex PCR, the repertoire was profiled, and TCRdb retains in-frame clones only, with some absent. The repertoire holds some 120,000 clones, roughly 89% seen once, with approximately 2.1% in the top ten. Specimen: PBMCs. These receptors were taken from a woman under 30 in good health and CMV-seronegative. The CDR3 runs from the conserved cysteine through the conserved F or W. Each record gives: D gene, clone size, V gene, J gene, CDR3 DNA, CDR3 protein. A D gene is named only where the DNA matches it firmly. Some rows have no size entry. The others give once, few or many, or a class for an expanded clone.

>.|.|TRBV5-1|TRBJ2-2
TGCGCCAGCAGCTTGGCATTGGCTGGTTCGAACACCGGGGAGCTGTTTTTT
CASSLALAGSNTGELFF
>.|.|TRBV7-9|TRBJ2-1
TGTGCCAGCAGCCTGACTAGTTCCAATGAGCAGTTCTTC
CASSLTSSNEQFF
>.|.|TRBV10-3|TRBJ2-7
TGTGCCATCAGTGAGTTGAGCGGGTCCACTTCCTACGAGCAGTACTTC
CAISELSGSTSYEQYF
>TRBD1|many|TRBV4-2|TRBJ2-7
TGTGCCAGCAGCCAAGAGACAGGGCCGCAGTACTTC
CASSQETGPQYF
>.|.|TRBV19|TRBJ1-2
TGTGCCAGTAGTATAGATCGAACAGGTTTTTATGGCTACACCTTC
CASSIDRTGFYGYTF
>.|once|TRBV5-4|TRBJ1-1
TGTGCCAGCAGCCAGGACAGAACCATGAACACTGAAGCTTTCTTT
CASSQDRTMNTEAFF
>TRBD1|.|TRBV9|TRBJ1-1
TGTGCCAGCAGCGCTCAGGGGGCAAACACTGAAGCTTTCTTT
CASSAQGANTEAFF
>.|once|TRBV12-5|TRBJ1-5
TGTGCTAGTGGTTTGGTACAGAGGGGGGGCCTAGGGGATAGCAATCAGCCCCAGCATTTT
CASGLVQRGGLGDSNQPQHF
>TRBD1|.|TRBV2|TRBJ1-1
TGTGCCAGCAGCCAAGAGGACAGGATGAACACTGAAGCTTTCTTT
CASSQEDRMNTEAFF
>TRBD2|.|TRBV7-9|TRBJ2-1
TGTGCCAGCAGCTCCCTGGCGGGAGATAATGAGCAGTTCTTC
CASSSLAGDNEQFF
>.|.|TRBV6-5|TRBJ2-5
TGTGCCAGCAGTTCTGGACAGCTTCAAGAGACCCAGTACTTC
CASSSGQLQETQYF
>.|.|TRBV27|TRBJ2-2
TGTGCCAGCAACCAGTCTGACACAGTCGGCCCAGATCCGAACACCGGGGAGCTGTTTTTT
CASNQSDTVGPDPNTGELFF
>.|.|TRBV4-1|TRBJ2-5
TGCGCCAGCAGCACGCCGGGGAGGATGGAGACCCAGTACTTC
CASSTPGRMETQYF
>.|.|TRBV7-2|TRBJ1-5
TGTGCCAGCAGCGCGGACATAAATAGCAATCAGCCCCAGCATTTT
CASSADINSNQPQHF
>TRBD1|once|TRBV7-6|TRBJ2-7
TGTGCCAGCAGCTTAGAGGTTGGACAGGGGTTCTACGAGCAGTACTTC
CASSLEVGQGFYEQYF
>TRBD1|.|TRBV7-2|TRBJ2-5
TGTGCCAGCAGCTTAGGGAGACAGGGAAGAGAGACCCAGTACTTC
CASSLGRQGRETQYF
>TRBD2|.|TRBV7-9|TRBJ2-3
TGTGCCAGCAGCGATATAACTAGCGGGGGGGCAGATACGCAGTATTTT
CASSDITSGGADTQYF
>.|.|TRBV19|TRBJ1-5
TGTGCCAGTACCCGGGACTCCAGGTCGGCCCAGCATTTT
CASTRDSRSAQHF
>TRBD1|.|TRBV5-1|TRBJ2-1
TGCGCCAGCAGCTTGACAGGGGGCTTCTACAATGAGCAGTTCTTC
CASSLTGGFYNEQFF
>.|.|TRBV4-1|TRBJ2-2
TGCGCCAGCTCGGGGCTCGCGGTAGGAGGGGACACCGGGGAGCTGTTTTTT
CASSGLAVGGDTGELFF
>.|.|TRBV18|TRBJ1-2
TGTGCCAGCTCACCCGGTCGGGGCTATGGCTACACCTTC
CASSPGRGYGYTF
>.|.|TRBV12-5|TRBJ1-2
TGTGCTAGTGGTTTGACAGGTTATGGCTACACCTTC
CASGLTGYGYTF
>.|.|TRBV27|TRBJ1-1
TGTGCCAGCAGCCCCAGGGCCCCTGATTCAAACACTGAAGCTTTCTTT
CASSPRAPDSNTEAFF
>TRBD1|.|TRBV11-3|TRBJ2-2
TGTGCCAGCAGCCCACGGACAGGGGATGGAACCGGGGAGCTGTTTTTT
CASSPRTGDGTGELFF
>TRBD2|.|TRBV9|TRBJ2-1
TGTGCCAGCAGCCCCCCGATGAGCGGGAATACCCATGAGCAGTTCTTC
CASSPPMSGNTHEQFF
>.|.|TRBV4-2|TRBJ2-6
TGTGCCAGCAGCCATCGACAGAGCTCTGGGGCCAACGTCCTGACTTTC
CASSHRQSSGANVLTF
>TRBD1|.|TRBV5-1|TRBJ2-3
TGCGCCAGCAGCTTGGGACAGGGGGTAACAGATACGCAGTATTTT
CASSLGQGVTDTQYF
>TRBD2|.|TRBV5-1|TRBJ2-3
TGCGCCAGCAGCGCCCAACTAGCGGGGAGCACAGATACGCAGTATTTT
CASSAQLAGSTDTQYF
>TRBD1|few|TRBV29-1|TRBJ1-2
TGCAGCGTAGTACCAGGACAGGGCTATGGCTACACCTTC
CSVVPGQGYGYTF
>.|.|TRBV7-9|TRBJ1-1
TGTGCCAGCAGCTTAGGGGGCCCTGAAGCTTTCTTT
CASSLGGPEAFF
>.|once|TRBV13|TRBJ2-7
TGTGCCAGCAGCTTATCCCTAGGCGGCGAGCAGTACTTC
CASSLSLGGEQYF
>.|.|TRBV28|TRBJ1-4
TGTGCCAGCCGGGGAGGAACTAATGAAAAACTGTTTTTT
CASRGGTNEKLFF
>TRBD2|.|TRBV5-1|TRBJ2-3
TGCGCCAGCAGCCGGGGGGAGACAGCCTCCACAGATACGCAGTATTTT
CASSRGETASTDTQYF
>TRBD2|.|TRBV9|TRBJ2-2
TGTGCCAGCAGCGTAGATCCGGGGGGGCCCCTTAGCACCGGGGAGCTGTTTTTT
CASSVDPGGPLSTGELFF
>TRBD2|.|TRBV4-3|TRBJ2-1
TGCGCCAGCAGCCAAGATACTAGCGGGAGGCCACGGTTCTTCTTC
CASSQDTSGRPRFFF
>TRBD2|.|TRBV5-4|TRBJ2-1
TGTGCCAGCAGCTTGGATCGGGGGGGCAAGTATGAGCAGTTCTTC
CASSLDRGGKYEQFF
>.|.|TRBV4-1|TRBJ1-5
TGCGCCAGCAGCCAAGCGGGTCAGCCCCAGCATTTT
CASSQAGQPQHF
>.|.|TRBV5-5|TRBJ2-7
TGTGCCAGCAGCAAGATTCTGAGCTCCTACGAGCAGTACTTC
CASSKILSSYEQYF
>TRBD1|.|TRBV6-5|TRBJ1-1
TGTGCCAGCAGTCGGACAGGTGGGACTGAAGCTTTCTTT
CASSRTGGTEAFF
>.|.|TRBV1|TRBJ2-7
TGCACCAGCAGCCACGGACTAGCGGGCTACTCCTACGAGCAGTACTTC
CTSSHGLAGYSYEQYF
>TRBD1|.|TRBV2|TRBJ1-4
TGTGCCAGCAGTACAGGGGGCTTGGATGAAAAACTGTTTTTT
CASSTGGLDEKLFF
>TRBD1|.|TRBV5-4|TRBJ1-2
TGTGCCAGCAGCTTGGGACAGGGAGACTATGGCTACACCTTC
CASSLGQGDYGYTF
>.|once|TRBV2|TRBJ2-2
TGTGCCAGCAGTGAACGCGGAGCGCGCACCGGGGAGCTGTTTTTT
CASSERGARTGELFF
>.|.|TRBV13|TRBJ1-6
TGTGCCAGCAGTCGTTACAGGGCCTATAATTCACCCCTCCACTTT
CASSRYRAYNSPLHF
>.|.|TRBV5-4|TRBJ2-1
TGTGCCAGCAGCAATCCACCTAGCTCCTACAATGAGCAGTTCTTC
CASSNPPSSYNEQFF
>.|.|TRBV5-1|TRBJ1-2
TGCGCCAGCAGCTTGGCCCTCGGGGGTGACTATGGCTACACCTTC
CASSLALGGDYGYTF
>.|.|TRBV5-1|TRBJ2-6
TGCGCCAGCAGCTTGACAGGAAGTACTGGGGCCAACGTCCTGACTTTC
CASSLTGSTGANVLTF
>TRBD2|few|TRBV27|TRBJ2-5
TGTGCCAGCAGTAAACTAGCGGGTAGGGAGACCCAGTACTTC
CASSKLAGRETQYF
>.|few|TRBV2|TRBJ1-5
TGTGCCAGCAGTAATGGCGGAGACAATCAGCCCCAGCATTTT
CASSNGGDNQPQHF
>TRBD2|.|TRBV4-1|TRBJ2-7
TGCGCCAGCAGCCAAGACCCTAGCGGGATTAGGTCCTACGAGCAGTACTTC
CASSQDPSGIRSYEQYF
>TRBD1|.|TRBV5-4|TRBJ2-7
TGTGCCAGCAGCTTGGCGGGACAGATCTACGAGCAGTACTTC
CASSLAGQIYEQYF